These T cell receptor beta chains were read from a single sample in a study of blood T cell repertoires in COVID-19. Sequencing used immunoSEQ multiplex PCR; TCRdb keeps in-frame clones, though not all of them. The sample gives about 180,000 clones, roughly 85% of which show up once; around 9.5% is in the top ten. What was sequenced was PBMCs or T cells enriched from blood (not recorded which). The receptors derive from a woman aged 18-35 years who had recovered from COVID-19. Both conserved end residues are part of each CDR3. The D gene is left open where the match is weak. Size is omitted from some rows. Given values are once, few, many or a class for expanded clones.

D: TRBD2
J: TRBJ2-3
size: NA
V: TRBV3-1/TRBV3-2
CDR3: CASSRLRGVTDTQYF
DNA: TGTGCCAGCAGCCGGCTCCGGGGGGTCACAGATACGCAGTATTTT

D: NA
J: TRBJ2-2
size: NA
V: TRBV11-3
CDR3: CASSLFGGPGELFF
DNA: TGTGCCAGCAGCTTATTCGGGGGGCCCGGGGAGCTGTTTTTT

D: TRBD1
J: TRBJ2-7
size: NA
V: TRBV30
CDR3: CAWKVQGAQRQYF
DNA: TGTGCCTGGAAAGTTCAGGGGGCGCAAAGGCAGTACTTC

D: NA
J: TRBJ2-7
size: NA
V: TRBV5-1
CDR3: CASSLDFYEQYF
DNA: TGCGCCAGCAGCTTGGACTTCTACGAGCAGTACTTC

D: TRBD1
J: TRBJ2-7
size: NA
V: TRBV5-6
CDR3: CASSLDRGWEQYF
DNA: TGTGCCAGCAGCTTGGACAGGGGTTGGGAGCAGTACTTC

D: NA
J: TRBJ2-3
size: NA
V: TRBV7-2
CDR3: CASSPPIGSADTQYF
DNA: TGTGCCAGCAGCCCCCCTATCGGATCAGCGGATACGCAGTATTTT

D: TRBD1
J: TRBJ1-2
size: NA
V: TRBV29-1
CDR3: CSVEDYEPGQYYGYTF
DNA: TGCAGCGTTGAAGACTACGAACCGGGACAGTACTATGGCTACACCTTC

D: TRBD2
J: TRBJ2-1
size: once
V: TRBV5-1
CDR3: CASSPPGLAGIHEQFF
DNA: TGCGCCAGCAGCCCCCCAGGACTAGCGGGAATCCATGAGCAGTTCTTC

D: TRBD1
J: TRBJ1-4
size: once
V: TRBV5-8
CDR3: CASSLGHRGNNEKLFF
DNA: TGTGCCAGCAGCTTGGGGCACAGGGGAAATAATGAAAAACTGTTTTTT

D: TRBD1
J: TRBJ1-4
size: NA
V: TRBV4-1
CDR3: CASSPSDRGLLGEKLFF
DNA: TGCGCCAGCAGCCCCTCGGACAGGGGGTTATTGGGTGAAAAACTGTTTTTT

D: TRBD1
J: TRBJ1-2
size: NA
V: TRBV30
CDR3: CAWSAGQGTGGYTF
DNA: TGTGCCTGGAGTGCCGGACAGGGGACGGGCGGCTACACCTTC

D: NA
J: TRBJ2-1
size: few
V: TRBV7-2
CDR3: CASSLVGFREQFF
DNA: TGTGCCAGCAGCTTAGTCGGTTTCCGTGAGCAGTTCTTC

D: TRBD2
J: TRBJ2-7
size: once
V: TRBV5-1
CDR3: CASSSLAGGSYEQYF
DNA: TGCGCCAGCAGCTCCTTAGCGGGGGGATCCTACGAGCAGTACTTC

D: TRBD1
J: TRBJ2-7
size: NA
V: TRBV30
CDR3: CAWSPGQAVEQYF
DNA: TGTGCCTGGAGTCCGGGACAGGCGGTCGAGCAGTACTTC

D: NA
J: TRBJ1-5
size: NA
V: TRBV7-2
CDR3: CASSLAPGWHQPQHF
DNA: TGTGCCAGCAGCTTAGCTCCAGGCTGGCATCAGCCCCAGCATTTT

D: NA
J: TRBJ2-1
size: NA
V: TRBV2
CDR3: CAHGGGNSLRNNEQFF
DNA: TGTGCCCACGGAGGCGGGAATAGCCTTCGGAACAATGAGCAGTTCTTC

D: TRBD1
J: TRBJ1-5
size: many
V: TRBV5-6
CDR3: CASVQGVNNQPQHF
DNA: TGTGCCAGCGTCCAGGGGGTTAACAATCAGCCCCAGCATTTT

D: NA
J: TRBJ2-7
size: NA
V: TRBV15
CDR3: CATSTDREVYEQYF
DNA: TGTGCCACCAGCACAGACCGTGAGGTCTACGAGCAGTACTTC

D: TRBD2
J: TRBJ2-7
size: NA
V: TRBV27
CDR3: CASRGTSGGSYEQYF
DNA: TGTGCCAGCAGGGGTACTAGCGGGGGGTCCTACGAGCAGTACTTC

D: NA
J: TRBJ2-1
size: NA
V: TRBV6-2/TRBV6-3
CDR3: CASSYTQDNEQFF
DNA: TGTGCCAGCAGTTACACGCAGGACAATGAGCAGTTCTTC

D: NA
J: TRBJ2-1
size: NA
V: TRBV10-1
CDR3: CASEPWECEQFF
DNA: TGCGCCAGCGAACCCTGGGAGTGTGAGCAGTTCTTC

D: TRBD1
J: TRBJ1-4
size: NA
V: TRBV27
CDR3: CASSFYQGDEKLFF
DNA: TGTGCCAGCAGTTTTTACCAGGGGGATGAAAAACTGTTTTTT

D: NA
J: TRBJ2-1
size: NA
V: TRBV7-2
CDR3: CASSLGQGMGGEQFF
DNA: TGTGCCAGCAGCTTAGGACAGGGAATGGGAGGTGAGCAGTTCTTC

D: TRBD2
J: TRBJ2-3
size: NA
V: TRBV3-1/TRBV3-2
CDR3: CASSQDPASGRADTQYF
DNA: TGTGCCAGCAGCCAAGATCCGGCTAGCGGGAGGGCAGATACGCAGTATTTT

D: NA
J: TRBJ2-1
size: NA
V: TRBV30
CDR3: CAWTRLAGSYNEQFF
DNA: TGTGCCTGGACGCGGCTAGCCGGGTCCTACAATGAGCAGTTCTTC

D: NA
J: TRBJ2-7
size: NA
V: TRBV4-1
CDR3: CASSQVGRISYEQYF
DNA: TGCGCCAGCAGCCAAGTGGGCCGCATCTCCTACGAGCAGTACTTC

D: NA
J: TRBJ1-1
size: NA
V: TRBV6-1
CDR3: CASSEDRVHTEAFF
DNA: TGTGCCAGCAGTGAAGACAGAGTACATACTGAAGCTTTCTTT

D: NA
J: TRBJ2-5
size: NA
V: TRBV18
CDR3: CASSPPVRAKETQYF
DNA: TGTGCCAGCTCACCACCAGTCAGGGCAAAAGAGACCCAGTACTTC

D: NA
J: TRBJ1-4
size: NA
V: TRBV30
CDR3: CAWRGAGREKLFF
DNA: TGTGCCTGGAGGGGGGCAGGGAGAGAAAAACTGTTTTTT

D: NA
J: TRBJ1-5
size: NA
V: TRBV3-1/TRBV3-2
CDR3: CASSQGKGQLWPQHF
DNA: TGTGCCAGCAGCCAAGGTAAGGGGCAGCTGTGGCCCCAGCATTTT

D: TRBD1
J: TRBJ1-2
size: NA
V: TRBV19
CDR3: CASSPGGQGWNGYTF
DNA: TGTGCCAGTAGTCCCGGAGGACAGGGGTGGAATGGCTACACCTTC

D: TRBD1
J: TRBJ1-1
size: NA
V: TRBV29-1
CDR3: CSVGQGVLNTEAFF
DNA: TGCAGCGTAGGACAGGGGGTCCTGAACACTGAAGCTTTCTTT

D: TRBD2
J: TRBJ2-7
size: NA
V: TRBV7-2
CDR3: CASSQGGSGGALEQYF
DNA: TGTGCCAGCAGCCAAGGAGGTAGCGGGGGGGCCCTCGAGCAGTACTTC

D: TRBD1
J: TRBJ1-5
size: NA
V: TRBV30
CDR3: CAWGTGSNQPQHF
DNA: TGTGCCTGGGGGACAGGTAGCAATCAGCCCCAGCATTTT

D: TRBD1
J: TRBJ1-1
size: NA
V: TRBV6-5
CDR3: CASRADRENTEAFF
DNA: TGTGCCAGCAGGGCGGACAGGGAGAACACTGAAGCTTTCTTT

D: NA
J: TRBJ1-5
size: few
V: TRBV7-2
CDR3: CASSSGWMLDQPQHF
DNA: TGTGCCAGCAGCTCAGGCTGGATGCTGGATCAGCCCCAGCATTTT

D: TRBD2
J: TRBJ2-1
size: NA
V: TRBV28
CDR3: CASSSTTGGSLGNEQFF
DNA: TGTGCCAGCAGTTCCACCACCGGGGGGAGCCTAGGTAATGAGCAGTTCTTC

D: NA
J: TRBJ2-7
size: few
V: TRBV6-5
CDR3: CASSYSTGTSSEQYF
DNA: TGTGCCAGCAGTTACTCGACGGGGACTTCGAGCGAGCAGTACTTC

D: TRBD1
J: TRBJ2-1
size: NA
V: TRBV18
CDR3: CASSPRDRGHEQFF
DNA: TGTGCCAGCTCACCACGGGACAGAGGCCATGAGCAGTTCTTC

D: TRBD1
J: TRBJ1-5
size: NA
V: TRBV7-2
CDR3: CASSLVPPNRGRLQPQHF
DNA: TGTGCCAGCAGCCTAGTACCGCCCAACAGGGGGCGTCTGCAGCCCCAGCATTTT

D: NA
J: TRBJ1-1
size: NA
V: TRBV9
CDR3: CASSVAPQFTNTEAFF
DNA: TGTGCCAGCAGCGTAGCTCCGCAATTCACAAACACTGAAGCTTTCTTT

D: TRBD2
J: TRBJ2-5
size: NA
V: TRBV2
CDR3: CASKSGGFSLETQYF
DNA: TGTGCCAGCAAGTCGGGGGGGTTCAGCTTAGAGACCCAGTACTTC

D: NA
J: TRBJ2-3
size: NA
V: TRBV29-1
CDR3: CSAGGGLSGDTQYF
DNA: TGCAGCGCCGGAGGGGGACTTAGCGGGGATACGCAGTATTTT

D: NA
J: TRBJ1-1
size: NA
V: TRBV5-4
CDR3: CASSATQNTEAFF
DNA: TGTGCCAGCAGCGCCACACAGAACACTGAAGCTTTCTTT